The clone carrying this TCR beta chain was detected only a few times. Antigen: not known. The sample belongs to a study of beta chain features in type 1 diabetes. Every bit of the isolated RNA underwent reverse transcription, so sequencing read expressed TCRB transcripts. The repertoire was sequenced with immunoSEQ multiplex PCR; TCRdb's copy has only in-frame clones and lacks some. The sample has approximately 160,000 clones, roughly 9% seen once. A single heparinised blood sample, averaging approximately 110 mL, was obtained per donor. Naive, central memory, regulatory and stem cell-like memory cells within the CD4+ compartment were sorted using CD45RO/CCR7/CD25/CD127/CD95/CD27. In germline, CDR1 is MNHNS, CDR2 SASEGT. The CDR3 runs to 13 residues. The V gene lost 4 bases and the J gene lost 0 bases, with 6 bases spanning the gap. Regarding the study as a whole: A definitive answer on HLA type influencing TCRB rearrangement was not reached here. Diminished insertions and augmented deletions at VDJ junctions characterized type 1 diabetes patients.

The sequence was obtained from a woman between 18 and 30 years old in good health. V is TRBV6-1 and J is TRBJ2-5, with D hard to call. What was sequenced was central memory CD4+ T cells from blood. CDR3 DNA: TGTGCCAGCAGTGTCCTGTACCAAGAGACCCAGTACTTC. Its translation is CASSVLYQETQYF.